This entry is about one T cell receptor beta chain. Data came from immunoSEQ multiplex PCR; TCRdb stores just in-frame clones and leaves some out. This table has about 76,000 clones, roughly 95% appearing once. This entry is derived from a study of T cell clonotyping in hematopoietic cell transplantation. About the research overall: Cytoreduction preceded collection of pretransplant recipient samples.

Trimming stripped 0 bases from V and 4 bases from J, with 12 bases between. This CDR3 has 15 amino acids. Germline V lookup: CDR1 GTSNPN, CDR2 SVGIG (reference sequence). The time point: recipient sample about 28 days before transplant, after cytoreduction. This clonotype originated in a woman in her forties or fifties with acute myeloid leukemia. Some clones in this sample may be carry-over from other donors' samples. The sample here was peripheral blood mononuclear cells, taken before stem cell transplant. The rearrangement joins TRBV30 to TRBJ1-4; no firm D call. In nucleotides, the CDR3 is TGTGCCTGGAGTGTACTCCGCCTTCGTAATGAAAAACTGTTTTTT. As protein: CAWSVLRLRNEKLFF.